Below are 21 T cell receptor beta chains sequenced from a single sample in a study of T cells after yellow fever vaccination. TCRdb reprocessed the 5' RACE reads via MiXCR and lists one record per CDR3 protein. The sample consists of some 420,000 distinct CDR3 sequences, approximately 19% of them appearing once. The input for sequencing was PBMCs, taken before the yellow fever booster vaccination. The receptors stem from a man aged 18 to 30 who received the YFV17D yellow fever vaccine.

For the CDR3, the DNA is TGTGCCAGCAGCTCCCCACCCCGACTCTCCCGATCTTACAATGAGCAGTTCTTC. Amino acid sequence: CASSSPPRLSRSYNEQFF. This chain connects TRBV7-9 to TRBJ2-1; D gene unclear. Trimming removed 4 bases from V and 4 bases from J, with 23 bases in between. The germline V gene encodes CDR1 SEHNR and CDR2 FQNEAQ (reference sequence). The CDR3 totals 18 residues.

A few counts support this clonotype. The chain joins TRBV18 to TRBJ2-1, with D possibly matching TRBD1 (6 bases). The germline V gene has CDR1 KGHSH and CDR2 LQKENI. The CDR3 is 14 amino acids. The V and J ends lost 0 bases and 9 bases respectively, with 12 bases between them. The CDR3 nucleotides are TGTGCCAGCTCACCACCAGCCCAAGGGGGTGAGCAGTTCTTC. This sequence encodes CASSPPAQGGEQFF.

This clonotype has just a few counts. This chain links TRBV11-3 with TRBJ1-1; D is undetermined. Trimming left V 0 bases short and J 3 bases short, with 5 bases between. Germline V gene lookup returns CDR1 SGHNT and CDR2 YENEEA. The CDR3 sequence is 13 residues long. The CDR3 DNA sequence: TGTGCCAGCAGCTTAGAGGAGGACACTGAAGCTTTCTTT. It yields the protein CASSLEEDTEAFF.

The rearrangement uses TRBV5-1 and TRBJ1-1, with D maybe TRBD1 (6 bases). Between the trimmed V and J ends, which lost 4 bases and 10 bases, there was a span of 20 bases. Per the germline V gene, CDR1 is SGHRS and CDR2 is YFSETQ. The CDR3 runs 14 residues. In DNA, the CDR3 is TGCGCCAGCAGCCAGGATGGGGGCGCGAGAAGAGCTTTCTTT. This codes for CASSQDGGARRAFF.

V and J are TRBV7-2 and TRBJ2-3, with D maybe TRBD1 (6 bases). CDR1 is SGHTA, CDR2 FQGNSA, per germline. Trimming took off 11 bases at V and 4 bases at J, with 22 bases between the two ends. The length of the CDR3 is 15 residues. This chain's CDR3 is CAGLTGRGHADTQYF. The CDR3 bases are TGTGCCGGCCTCACGGGCAGGGGTCATGCAGATACGCAGTATTTT.

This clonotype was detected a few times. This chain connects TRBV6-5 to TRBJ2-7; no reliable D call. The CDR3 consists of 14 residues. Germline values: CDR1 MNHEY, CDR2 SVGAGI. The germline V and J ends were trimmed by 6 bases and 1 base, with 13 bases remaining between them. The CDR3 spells CASSLTRLSYEQYF. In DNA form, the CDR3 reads TGTGCCAGCAGCCTTACGAGATTATCCTACGAGCAGTACTTC.

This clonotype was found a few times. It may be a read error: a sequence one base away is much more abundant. In DNA, the CDR3 is TGTGCCAGCAGTTTAGGGTTCTACGAGCAGTACGTC. This codes for CASSLGFYEQYV. The chain combines TRBV12-3 or TRBV12-4 with TRBJ2-7; D gene ambiguous. V was shortened by 1 base and J by 3 bases, with 4 bases between the two germline ends. The CDR3 consists of 12 residues.

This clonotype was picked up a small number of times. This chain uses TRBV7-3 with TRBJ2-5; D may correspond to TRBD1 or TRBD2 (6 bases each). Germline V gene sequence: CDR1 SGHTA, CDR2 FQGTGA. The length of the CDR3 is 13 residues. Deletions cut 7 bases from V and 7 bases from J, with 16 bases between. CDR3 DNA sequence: TGTGCCAGCATCCCCCCGGGGGCCAGGACCCAGTACTTC. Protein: CASIPPGARTQYF. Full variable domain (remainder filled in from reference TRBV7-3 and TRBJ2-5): GAGVSQTPSNKVTEKGKYVELRCDPISGHTALYWYRQSLGQGPEFLIYFQGTGAADDSGLPNDRFFAVRPEGSVSTLKIQRTERGDSAVYLCASIPPGARTQYFGPGTRLLVL.

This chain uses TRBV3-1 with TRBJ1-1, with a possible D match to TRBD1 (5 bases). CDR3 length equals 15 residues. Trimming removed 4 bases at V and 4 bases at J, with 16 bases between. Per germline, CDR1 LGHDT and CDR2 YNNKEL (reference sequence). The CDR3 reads CASSRSGSRGTEAFF. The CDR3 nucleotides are TGTGCCAGCAGCCGCTCAGGGAGCCGGGGCACTGAAGCTTTCTTT. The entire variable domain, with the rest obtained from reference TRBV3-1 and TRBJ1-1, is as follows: DTAVSQTPKYLVTQMGNDKSIKCEQNLGHDTMYWYKQDSKKFLKIMFSYNNKELIINETVPNRFSPKSPDKAHLNLHINSLELGDSAVYFCASSRSGSRGTEAFFGQGTRLTVV.

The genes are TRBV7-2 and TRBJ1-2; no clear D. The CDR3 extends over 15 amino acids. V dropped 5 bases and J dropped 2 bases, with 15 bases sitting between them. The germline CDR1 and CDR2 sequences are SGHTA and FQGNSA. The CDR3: CASSPLGGSNYGYTF. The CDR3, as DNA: TGTGCCAGCAGCCCTTTGGGCGGGTCAAACTATGGCTACACCTTC.

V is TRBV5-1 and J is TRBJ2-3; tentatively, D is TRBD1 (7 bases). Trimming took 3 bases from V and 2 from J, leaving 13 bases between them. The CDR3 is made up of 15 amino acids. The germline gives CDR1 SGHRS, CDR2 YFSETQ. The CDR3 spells CASSSRDSDTDTQYF. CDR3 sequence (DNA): TGCGCCAGCAGCTCGCGGGACAGCGACACAGATACGCAGTATTTT. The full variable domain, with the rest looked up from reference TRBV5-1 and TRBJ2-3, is KAGVTQTPRYLIKTRGQQVTLSCSPISGHRSVSWYQQTPGQGLQFLFEYFSETQRNKGNFPGRFSGRQFSNSRSEMNVSTLELGDSALYLCASSSRDSDTDTQYFGPGTRLTVL.

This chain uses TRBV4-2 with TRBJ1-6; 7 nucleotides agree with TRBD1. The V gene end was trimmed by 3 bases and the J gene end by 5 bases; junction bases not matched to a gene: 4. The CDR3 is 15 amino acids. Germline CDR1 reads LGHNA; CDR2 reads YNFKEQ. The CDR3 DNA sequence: TGTGCCAGCAGCCACCGGGACAGAAATAATTCACCCCTCCACTTT. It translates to CASSHRDRNNSPLHF.

DNA of the CDR3: TGTGCGAGTGGGGAACGCTCTGGAAACACCATATATTTT. Encoded protein: CASGERSGNTIYF. J is TRBJ1-3 and V is TRBV9; D unresolved. CDR3 length equals 13 residues. Germline lookup yields CDR1 SGDLS and CDR2 YYNGEE.

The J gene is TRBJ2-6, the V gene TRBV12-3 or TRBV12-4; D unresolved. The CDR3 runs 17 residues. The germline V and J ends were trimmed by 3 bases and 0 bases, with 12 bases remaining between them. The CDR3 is CASSFFGSLSGANVLTF. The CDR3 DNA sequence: TGTGCCAGCAGTTTTTTCGGCAGCCTCTCTGGGGCCAACGTCCTGACTTTC.

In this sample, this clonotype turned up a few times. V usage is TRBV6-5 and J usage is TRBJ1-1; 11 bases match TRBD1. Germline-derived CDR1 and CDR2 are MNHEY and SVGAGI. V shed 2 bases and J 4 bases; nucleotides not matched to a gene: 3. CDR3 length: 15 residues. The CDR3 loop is CASSYRGTGGTEAFF. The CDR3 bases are TGTGCCAGCAGTTACAGGGGGACAGGGGGCACTGAAGCTTTCTTT.

The CDR3 DNA reads as TGTGCCAGCAGTTATGGGGCGACAGGGAGCACAGATACGCAGTATTTT. Its translation is CASSYGATGSTDTQYF. The chain combines TRBV6-2 or TRBV6-3 with TRBJ2-3; 7 positions agree with TRBD1. Germline CDR1 reads MNHEY; CDR2 reads SVGEGT. The ends lost 3 bases at V and 0 bases at J; junction bases unmatched: 6. CDR3 length: 16 residues.

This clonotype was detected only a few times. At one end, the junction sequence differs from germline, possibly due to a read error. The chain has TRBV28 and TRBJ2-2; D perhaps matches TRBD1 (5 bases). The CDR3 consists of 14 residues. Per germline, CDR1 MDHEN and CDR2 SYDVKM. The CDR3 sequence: CSSTKGQAGGELFF. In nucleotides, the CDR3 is TGTTCCAGCACCAAGGGGCAGGCCGGCGGGGAGCTGTTTTTT.

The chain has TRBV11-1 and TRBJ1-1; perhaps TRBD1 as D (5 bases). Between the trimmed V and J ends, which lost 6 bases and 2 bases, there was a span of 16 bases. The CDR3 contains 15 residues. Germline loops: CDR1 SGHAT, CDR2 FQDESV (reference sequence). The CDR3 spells CASRKERGLNTEAFF. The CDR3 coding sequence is TGTGCCAGCAGGAAGGAAAGGGGACTAAACACTGAAGCTTTCTTT.

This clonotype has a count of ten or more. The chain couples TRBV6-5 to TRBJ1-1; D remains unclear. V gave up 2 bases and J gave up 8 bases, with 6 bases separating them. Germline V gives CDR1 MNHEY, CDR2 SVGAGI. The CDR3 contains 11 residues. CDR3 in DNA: TGTGCCAGCAGTTACCGGAGGGAAGCTTTCTTT. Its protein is CASSYRREAFF.

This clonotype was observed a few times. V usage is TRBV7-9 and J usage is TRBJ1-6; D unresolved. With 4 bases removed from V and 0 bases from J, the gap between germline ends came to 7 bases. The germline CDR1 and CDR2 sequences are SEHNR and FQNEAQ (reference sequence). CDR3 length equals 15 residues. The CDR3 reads CASSSESSYNSPLHF. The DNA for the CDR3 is TGTGCCAGCAGCTCAGAAAGCTCCTATAATTCACCCCTCCACTTT. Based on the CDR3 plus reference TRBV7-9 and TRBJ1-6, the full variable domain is DTGVSQNPRHKITKRGQNVTFRCDPISEHNRLYWYRQTLGQGPEFLTYFQNEAQLEKSRLLSDRFSAERPKGSFSTLEIQRTEQGDSAMYLCASSSESSYNSPLHFGNGTRLTVT.

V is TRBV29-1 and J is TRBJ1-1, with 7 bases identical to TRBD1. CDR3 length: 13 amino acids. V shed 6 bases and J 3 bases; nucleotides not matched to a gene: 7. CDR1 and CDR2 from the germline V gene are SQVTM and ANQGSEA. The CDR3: CSVGGKSYTEAFF. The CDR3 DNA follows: TGCAGCGTAGGGGGCAAATCTTACACTGAAGCTTTCTTT. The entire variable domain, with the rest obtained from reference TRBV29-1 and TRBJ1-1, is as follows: SAVISQKPSRDICQRGTSLTIQCQVDSQVTMMFWYRQQPGQSLTLIATANQGSEATYESGFVIDKFPISRPNLTFSTLTVSNMSPEDSSIYLCSVGGKSYTEAFFGQGTRLTVV.